This entry describes one TCR beta chain. Its antigen is as yet unknown. These data come from a study of long-term antiretroviral therapy in people with HIV. Study details: Specimens dating back about a decade before the 2015 immediate-ART recommendation are the oldest included.

Survey-level immunoSEQ v3.0 assays were run. Sequencing was performed with immunoSEQ multiplex PCR; in TCRdb, only in-frame clones are kept and a portion is missing. In the table there are tens of thousands of clones, more than 75% of which are singletons. The CDR3 runs 14 residues. The V end lost 7 bases, the J end lost 2 bases, and 15 bases lay between the germline ends. Germline V gene data show CDR1 as MNHEY and CDR2 as SVGAGI. Study results and limitations: The ART regimens used between the mid-2000s and the late 2010s may be less effective than current ones. Dominance of pre-ART expanded clones persisted, fluctuating and often declining after ART.

The J gene is TRBJ2-7, the V gene TRBV6-5; D tentatively fits TRBD1 or TRBD2 (6 bases each). This sample comprised unsorted PBMCs, obtained 0.5 years after starting antiretroviral therapy. The TCR originated in a woman aged 40 to 55 with HIV. The CDR3 nucleotides are TGTGCCAGCATCACAACGGGGGCGCCCTACGAGCAGTACTTC. It encodes CASITTGAPYEQYF.